This T cell receptor beta chain originates from a study of T-cell memory formation after mild COVID-19. TCRdb analysed the 5' RACE reads with MiXCR anew, one entry per CDR3 protein. The sample consists of under 450,000 distinct CDR3 sequences, approximately 15% of them appearing once. The sequenced material came from PBMCs or a T cell subset sorted from them (not recorded which). The origin of this receptor is a man between 18 and 29 years old who had mild COVID-19 (a few samples of this study predate the infection). Cell type and time point are not known.

The CDR3 is CASSPPSGRTDTQYF. The CDR3 DNA is TGTGCCAGCTCACCACCGTCGGGGAGGACAGATACGCAGTATTTT. V is TRBV18 and J is TRBJ2-3, with D tentatively TRBD2 (6 bases). CDR3 length: 15 amino acids. Germline values: CDR1 KGHSH, CDR2 LQKENI. The V end lost 0 bases, the J end lost 3 bases, and 10 bases lay between the germline ends.